This note documents a single T cell receptor beta chain sequence. Its antigen remains unknown. Profiled with immunoSEQ multiplex PCR; TCRdb holds only in-frame clones, not every one. Of approximately 140,000 clones listed, 89% are singletons. This specimen comes from a study of T cell responses to AZD1222 COVID-19 vaccine. Study background: Second doses that came at about 4 or about 12 weeks were put together. Regarding the study as a whole: There were vaccine-associated CD4 TCRs across spike, dominant at 160-218 and 743-854. Seropositive AZD1222 recipients at baseline numbered only five to seven.

This CDR3 comprises 13 residues. Trimming stripped 6 bases from V and 5 bases from J, with 10 bases between. The germline gives CDR1 MNHEY, CDR2 SVGAGI. The V gene is TRBV6-5, the J gene TRBJ1-4; a possible D gene is TRBD1 (5 bases). The source was peripheral blood, collected on day 0 of AZD1222 vaccination. The clonotype comes from an adult in good health. The DNA of the CDR3 is TGTGCCAGCAGCCGGGACCAGAATGAAAAACTGTTTTTT. It encodes CASSRDQNEKLFF.